This entry lists 8 T cell receptor beta chains sequenced from one sample in a study of blood T cells in healthy people across ages. Primers used in a second PCR of about 7 to 12 cycles were a sample-barcoded 5' primer and a J-beta primer mix. TCRdb ran MiXCR on the 5' RACE reads and lists one entry per CDR3 protein. Found here are about 1.1 million distinct CDR3 sequences, around two fifths of them singletons; the top ten hold around 12%. Sequencing was done on a sample of blood. All receptors come from a man aged 18 to 35 in good health.

This clonotype was seen ten or more times. The chain has TRBV7-3 and TRBJ2-1; D is perhaps TRBD1 (6 bases). The germline V and J ends were trimmed by 5 bases and 4 bases, with 9 bases remaining between them. This CDR3 spans 13 amino acids. In germline, CDR1 is SGHTA, CDR2 FQGTGA. The DNA of the CDR3 is TGTGCCAGCAGCCTCGACAGGTACAATGAGCAGTTCTTC. It encodes CASSLDRYNEQFF.

This clonotype has only a few counts. V usage is TRBV4-2 and J usage is TRBJ1-5, with D perhaps TRBD1 (5 bases). The V end was cut by 4 bases, the J end by 3 bases, with 13 bases between. This CDR3 region has 15 residues. Germline lookup yields CDR1 LGHNA and CDR2 YNFKEQ. In nucleotides, the CDR3 is TGTGCCAGCAGCCTACCTGACAGCCTCAATCAGCCCCAGCATTTT. Translating it yields CASSLPDSLNQPQHF.

V gene TRBV6-1 combines with J gene TRBJ2-5, with D perhaps being TRBD1 or TRBD2 (6 bases each). Germline values: CDR1 MNHNS, CDR2 SASEGT. V lost 6 bases to trimming and J lost 5 bases, with 16 bases between them. This CDR3 is 14 amino acids long. The CDR3 bases are TGTGCCAGCAGCCCGGGACTTAGGGGGGAGACCCAGTACTTC. Translated: CASSPGLRGETQYF.

The gene calls are TRBV12-5 and TRBJ2-1; no definite D call. The CDR3 is made up of 12 amino acids. The V end was cut by 6 bases, the J end by 9 bases, with 12 bases between. The germline V gene has CDR1 LGHNT and CDR2 FRNRAP. CDR3 sequence (DNA): TGTGCTAGTGGCCCCACCACTCGTGAGCAGTTCTTC. It translates to CASGPTTREQFF.

As to this clonotype: The junction departs from the called germline gene at one end, perhaps through a read error. V usage is TRBV7-8 and J usage is TRBJ1-1; D is uncertain. The CDR3 runs 16 residues. Germline loops: CDR1 SGHVS, CDR2 FQNEAQ. The CDR3, as DNA: TGTGCCAGCAGCTTAGGGTTAGTAGGCCGGAACGCTGAAGCTTTCTTT. Its translation is CASSLGLVGRNAEAFF.

CDR3 nucleotide sequence: TGCGCCAGCAGCTTCCTCCGGGACAGGTCTACGAAGAACACCGGGGAGCTGTTTTTT. This codes for CASSFLRDRSTKNTGELFF. V is TRBV5-1 and J is TRBJ2-2; 8 bases align to TRBD1. This CDR3 region has 19 residues. Trimming cost V 2 bases and J 1 base; bases outside gene matches: 13. CDR1 is SGHRS, CDR2 YFSETQ, per germline. The entire variable domain, with the rest obtained from reference TRBV5-1 and TRBJ2-2, is as follows: KAGVTQTPRYLIKTRGQQVTLSCSPISGHRSVSWYQQTPGQGLQFLFEYFSETQRNKGNFPGRFSGRQFSNSRSEMNVSTLELGDSALYLCASSFLRDRSTKNTGELFFGEGSRLTVL.

The V gene is TRBV14, the J gene TRBJ2-7, with 8 bases lining up with TRBD2. The V gene's germline CDR1 is SGHDN and CDR2 FVKESK. CDR3 length equals 16 residues. V was pared by 4 bases and J by 7 bases, with 15 bases of the junction left unmatched. CDR3 loop: CASSPLGSGGYNEQYF. CDR3 in DNA: TGTGCCAGCAGCCCCCTTGGGAGCGGGGGTTACAATGAGCAGTACTTC. Full variable domain (remainder filled in from reference TRBV14 and TRBJ2-7): EAGVTQFPSHSVIEKGQTVTLRCDPISGHDNLYWYRRVMGKEIKFLLHFVKESKQDESGMPNNRFLAERTGGTYSTLKVQPAELEDSGVYFCASSPLGSGGYNEQYFGPGTRLTVT.

The chain joins TRBV7-6 to TRBJ1-2; D is uncertain. V was shortened by 1 base and J by 7 bases, with 13 bases between the two germline ends. Germline CDR1 SGHVS, CDR2 FNYEAQ. The length of the CDR3 is 14 residues. CDR3 in amino acids: CASSLGKKSGGYTF. The CDR3 DNA reads TGTGCCAGCAGCTTAGGGAAGAAAAGCGGTGGCTACACCTTC.